The 9 T cell receptor beta chains listed next were all sequenced from one sample in a study of a mutant IDH1 vaccine in newly diagnosed glioma. What these receptors recognize is not known. Time point described: week 47, end of study. A 20-mer mutant IDH1 peptide at 300 ug was injected subcutaneously with topical imiquimod. Libraries were prepared by immunoSEQ multiplex PCR; TCRdb keeps only in-frame clonotypes and omits some of them. Among approximately 60,000 clones, under 85% were seen once, and the ten largest hold more than 3%. The sequences come from PBMCs, collected from a glioma patient whose treatment included an IDH1 peptide vaccine. Receptors originate from a woman in her forties or fifties with glioma.

The chain uses TRBV18 and TRBJ2-7; 8 bases agree with TRBD1. From germline, CDR1 is KGHSH and CDR2 LQKENI. This CDR3 spans 15 amino acids. V trimming: 4 bases; J trimming: 0 bases; junction bases outside the gene matches: 5. CDR3 sequence: CASSRTGSSSYEQYF. The CDR3 DNA sequence: TGTGCCAGCTCACGGACAGGGTCGAGCTCCTACGAGCAGTACTTC.

The J gene is TRBJ2-1, the V gene TRBV30, with 8 bases fitting TRBD1. After removal of 1 base from V and 5 bases from J, the junction contained 4 bases not matched to a gene. Per the germline V gene, CDR1 is GTSNPN and CDR2 is SVGIG (reference sequence). The CDR3 has 14 amino acids. CDR3 DNA: TGTGCCTGGAGTGCCGGGACAGGCGACAATGAGCAGTTCTTC. Translating gives CAWSAGTGDNEQFF. The full variable domain, its missing parts supplied by reference TRBV30 and TRBJ2-1, is SQTIHQWPATLVQPVGSPLSLECTVEGTSNPNLYWYRQAAGRGLQLLFYSVGIGQISSEVPQNLSASRPQDRQFILSSKKLLLSDSGFYLCAWSAGTGDNEQFFGPGTRLTVL.

V is TRBV10-1 and J is TRBJ2-2; D is ambiguous. This CDR3 region has 14 residues. V gave up 4 bases and J gave up 2 bases, with 8 bases separating them. CDR1 and CDR2 from the germline V gene are WNHNN and SYGVQD (reference sequence). The CDR3 DNA sequence: TGCGCCAGCAGTGGTCATAGAAACACCGGGGAGCTGTTTTTT. Residues: CASSGHRNTGELFF.

The chain links TRBV5-1 to TRBJ1-1; D unresolved. CDR1 and CDR2 from the germline V gene are SGHRS and YFSETQ. V lost 4 bases and J lost 2, with 12 bases in between. The CDR3 runs 14 residues. The CDR3 is CASSEAAYNTEAFF. CDR3 DNA: TGCGCCAGCAGCGAGGCAGCCTATAACACTGAAGCTTTCTTT. The entire variable domain, with the rest obtained from reference TRBV5-1 and TRBJ1-1, is as follows: KAGVTQTPRYLIKTRGQQVTLSCSPISGHRSVSWYQQTPGQGLQFLFEYFSETQRNKGNFPGRFSGRQFSNSRSEMNVSTLELGDSALYLCASSEAAYNTEAFFGQGTRLTVV.

V and J are TRBV2 and TRBJ2-5, with TRBD1 matching over 8 bases. The germline CDR1 and CDR2 sequences are SNHLY and FYNNEI. Trimming cost V 8 bases and J 2 bases; bases outside gene matches: 10. The CDR3 loop spans 15 amino acids. CDR3 loop: CASHLQGGAQETQYF. The CDR3 nucleotides read TGTGCCAGCCATTTACAGGGGGGAGCGCAAGAGACCCAGTACTTC.

V gene TRBV15 combines with J gene TRBJ2-1, with 7 bases lining up with TRBD1. Germline V lookup: CDR1 LNHNV, CDR2 YYDKDF (reference sequence). There are 15 residues in the CDR3. V lost 0 bases, J lost 15 bases, and 14 bases stayed unmatched. The CDR3 reads CATSREEKGARRPFF. DNA of the CDR3: TGTGCCACCAGCAGAGAAGAGAAGGGGGCTCGCCGGCCGTTCTTC.

The chain links TRBV9 to TRBJ2-2; TRBD2 matches at 8 bases. The germline V gene encodes CDR1 SGDLS and CDR2 YYNGEE. J was trimmed by 1 base and V by 0 bases; bases with no gene match: 5. The CDR3 covers 17 residues. CDR3 bases: TGTGCCAGCAGCGTAGTCCGGGGGGGGATGAACACCGGGGAGCTGTTTTTT. Its protein product is CASSVVRGGMNTGELFF.

This clone has a single count. The V call is TRBV10-3, the J call TRBJ1-2; TRBD1 is a possible D gene (6 bases). This CDR3 region has 17 residues. V was shortened by 7 bases and J by 3 bases, with 24 bases between the two germline ends. Germline V lookup: CDR1 ENHRY, CDR2 SYGVKD. CDR3 loop: CAITEPWAGGLDYGYTF. The CDR3 DNA is TGTGCCATCACCGAGCCCTGGGCGGGGGGGCTTGACTATGGCTACACCTTC.

The chain recombines TRBV5-4 with TRBJ2-7, with D possibly matching TRBD1 (5 bases). V was clipped by 0 bases and J by 9 bases, with 10 bases between them. This CDR3 contains 12 residues. CDR1 is SGHNT, CDR2 YYREEE, per germline (reference sequence). CDR3 nucleotides: TGTGCCAGCAGCTTGGCGGGTCAGGGGCAGTACTTC. This encodes CASSLAGQGQYF. The full variable domain, in which reference TRBV5-4 and TRBJ2-7 provide the parts outside the CDR3, is ETGVTQSPTHLIKTRGQQVTLRCSSQSGHNTVSWYQQALGQGPQFIFQYYREEENGRGNFPPRFSGLQFPNYSSELNVNALELDDSALYLCASSLAGQGQYFGPGTRLTVT.